This T cell receptor beta chain was found in a study of regulatory T cells in long-lasting Graves disease (dated by TCRdb to the early 2020s). Context from the whole study: Antithyroid drugs had been taken for less than 3 months by newly diagnosed Graves' disease patients. Patients with persistent Graves' disease were compared with patients with newly diagnosed Graves' disease using TCR sequencing and RNA sequencing of peripheral blood. The study took place in China and was registered as a clinical trial. A total of some 35 samples underwent TCR sequencing: some 13 from persistent and around 20 from newly diagnosed Graves' disease patients.

This clonotype was counted only a few times. Its specific antigen is unknown. No much larger clone is present one base from it, and per-base qualities are unavailable. The library came from multiplex PCR. The instrument given in TCRdb is Illumina HiSeq 4000. To build TCR beta libraries, CDR3 regions were amplified by Arm-PCR using iRepertoire HTBI primers. Before sequencing, the PCR products went through gel purification. Per the source publication's procedure: Across samples, around 58 TRBV and 13 to 15 TRBJ segments were identified and used for gene usage analysis of CDR3 amino acid clonotypes. COPE and FqMerger were used to merge filtered high-quality paired reads into contigs. BLAST was used to align contigs to IMGT TRBV, TRBD and TRBJ reference genes, with CDR3 defined following IMGT. Clonotypes above 0.1% frequency were classified as highly expanded clones. Shannon entropy served as the measure of repertoire diversity, while the Gini coefficient captured V-J evenness. A clonotype found in more than one individual was treated as public. In TCRdb, the public reads were trimmed at Q25 with fastp and aligned with MiXCR, with productive beta chains retained. Each entry is one CDR3 protein sequence, shown with its most common DNA and genes. TCRdb, not the authors, supplied the V and J calls. This sample comprises about 440,000 distinct CDR3 sequences, about 15% of them detected only once. The leading ten clones occupy approximately 15% of the sample.

Broad study findings and their caveats: Compared with newly diagnosed patients, patients with persistent Graves' disease had lower TCR Shannon entropy and fewer highly expanded clones, which suggests clonal expansion. Peripheral blood alone was examined, since thyroid tissue, which constituted the primary lesion, could not be accessed. Only the TCR beta chain was sequenced and analyzed. Persistent disease showed preferential use of TRBV28, TRBJ1-2 and TRBJ2-5, whereas newly diagnosed disease favored TRBV20-1 and TRBJ2-1. More public clonotypes were shared among persistent patients (around 2,600) than among newly diagnosed patients (966). The small sample size was acknowledged by the authors as a limitation that may reduce accuracy.

Counted from cysteine to phenylalanine, this CDR3 has 15 amino acids. Here the CDR3 DNA is all that survives: 45 bases in frame from base 1. From V the trimming removes 10 bases and from J it removes 4 bases, while the gene matches leave 13 bases of the junction unaccounted for. The germline V gene specifies ENHRY as CDR1 and SYGVKD as CDR2. The time point tag for this specimen amounts to: newly diagnosed GD, antithyroid drugs for less than 3 months. For both TCR sequencing and RNA sequencing, RNA was extracted from PBMCs in TRIzol. The diagnosis of Graves' disease followed American Thyroid Association guidelines. Recruitment of patients was carried out at an endocrinology department in Xi'an, China. Each patient gave 7 to 9.5 milliliters of peripheral blood, collected in an EDTA anticoagulant tube. Ficoll Paque Plus density gradient separation was used to isolate PBMCs, and no additional T cell sorting was done. An Agilent 2100 Bioanalyzer and agarose gel were used to check RNA quality, while a NanoDrop 2000 measured RNA concentration.

The same data also contributed to another study, on T cells in Graves' hyperthyroidism and ophthalmopathy. Per the second study: Stable Graves' hyperthyroidism was defined as the absence of progression to ophthalmopathy over 18 months of follow-up. Hyperthyroidism patients were newly diagnosed, had a disease duration of under 2 months, and were aged 18 to 65 years. Patients with uncontrolled infections, other autoimmune diseases, pregnancy or lactation were excluded. Diagnoses were based on clinical symptoms, serum thyroxine and TRAb, thyroid ultrasound and orbital computed tomography. A first-round RT-PCR of the TCR CDR3 used the HTBI primer set with the Qiagen OneStep RT-PCR kit. Most expanded thyroid clonotypes (frequency above 0.001) were also detected in blood, suggesting blood repertoires may reflect thyroid immune responses. A 13 V-J signature model separated ophthalmopathy from stable hyperthyroidism, with around 88% sensitivity and 81.08% specificity in cross-validation and 80%/75% in testing. In validation, progression to ophthalmopathy was predicted by the model with about 70% sensitivity and around 76% specificity, a median of about 6.8 months before onset. A discovery cohort of roughly 100 patients, about 43 with Graves' ophthalmopathy and 55 to 60 with stable Graves' hyperthyroidism, was used to find distinguishing TCR V-J signatures. Whether ophthalmopathy could be predicted prospectively was tested in an independent validation cohort made up of 18 to 20 hyperthyroidism patients plus 17 patients who later progressed to ophthalmopathy. The approximately 100 discovery patients were divided at random into training and test sets in a 7:3 ratio. In several Graves' hyperthyroidism patients, the study also compared T-cell repertoires from thyroid tissue with T-cell repertoires from blood. After blood sampling, hyperthyroidism patients were treated with methimazole at a starting dose of 30 mg daily, and ophthalmopathy patients were treated with high-dose intravenous methylprednisolone. A second multiplex PCR round built the libraries, followed by size selection and purification. Paired-end sequencing of the libraries was performed with 100 bp reads on an Illumina HiSeq2000. SOAPnuke was used to process the raw data, with reads discarded if the reads contained adapters or uncalled bases, had a mean Phred below 15, or lacked an exact constant-primer or identifier match. COPE v1.2.5 was used to merge high-quality paired reads, and clonotypes were defined as unique nucleotide sequences. MiTCR v1.1 was used to align the clonotypes against IMGT TRBV, TRBD and TRBJ reference segments. The analysis included only V-J combinations with a frequency above 0.0001, which together covered 98% to 99.2% of the repertoires. The TCS score was defined as the ratio of F50 (clonal expansion) to E x V (chaos), calculated using BLOSUM62-based TCRdist between CDR3 peptides within each V-J. Welch's t-statistics and random forest reduced around 510 V-J features to around 14, which were used in a naive Bayes classifier (R e1071). No statistical method was used to fix the sample size in advance, and group allocation was not hidden from the investigators. The paper describes TCR Vbeta CDR3 sequencing of around 130 peripheral blood samples, made up of 43 ophthalmopathy patients, approximately 76 hyperthyroidism patients and about 17 progressor patients.

The TCR comes from a young woman with Graves disease. Donor details come from another sample of the same person, matched by shared clones. The material was peripheral blood mononuclear cells (PBMCs), obtained at new diagnosis, from a patient treated with antithyroid drugs. The rearrangement joined TRBV10-3 to TRBJ1-3, with 7 junctional bases fitting TRBD1. The sequenced DNA is TGTGCCACCTCCTTAGAGGGGGCAGGAGGAAACACCATATATTTT. This yields the protein CATSLEGAGGNTIYF.